These 15 T cell receptor beta chains were sequenced from one sample in a study of beta chain features in type 1 diabetes. As every portion of the isolated RNA was reverse transcribed, the sequencing read expressed TCRB transcripts. The assay was immunoSEQ multiplex PCR, and TCRdb's table has in-frame clones only and misses some. The sample lists 430,000 or so clones, around 10% seen once, with less than 0.06% in the top ten. Sequenced material: naive CD4+ T cells from blood. These TCRs come from a woman between 18 and 29 years old in good health.

The chain combines TRBV5-4 with TRBJ1-1; no firm D call. The CDR3 is made up of 16 amino acids. CDR1 and CDR2 from the germline V gene are SGHNT and YYREEE (reference sequence). V lost 0 bases and J 0 bases, leaving 12 bases between the germline ends. The CDR3 sequence: CASSLGTTRMNTEAFF. DNA of the CDR3: TGTGCCAGCAGCTTGGGGACGACTAGAATGAACACTGAAGCTTTCTTT. Full variable domain (remainder filled in from reference TRBV5-4 and TRBJ1-1): ETGVTQSPTHLIKTRGQQVTLRCSSQSGHNTVSWYQQALGQGPQFIFQYYREEENGRGNFPPRFSGLQFPNYSSELNVNALELDDSALYLCASSLGTTRMNTEAFFGQGTRLTVV.

The CDR3 loop reads CASSPGGQDEQYF. As DNA, the CDR3 is TGTGCCAGCAGCCCGGGAGGGCAGGACGAGCAGTACTTC. This chain uses TRBV13 with TRBJ2-7, with 8 bases that match TRBD2. Germline trimming cut 5 bases from V and 5 bases from J; bases unmatched to any gene: 5. Germline CDR1 is PRHDT and CDR2 is FYEKMQ (reference sequence). This CDR3 is 13 amino acids long.

This clone was picked up many times. DNA for the CDR3: TGTGCCAGCAGCTTGGACACCGGGGAGCTGTTTTTT. Residues: CASSLDTGELFF. The chain carries TRBV7-2 and TRBJ2-2; D gene ambiguous. CDR1 is SGHTA and CDR2 is FQGNSA in the germline V gene. The CDR3 spans 12 residues. V was clipped by 3 bases and J by 3 bases, with 2 bases between them.

This clone appeared a few times. The chain carries TRBV19 and TRBJ2-6; no clear D. This CDR3 contains 16 residues. Trimming cost V 1 base and J 4 bases, with 11 bases left between them. Germline CDR1 reads LNHDA; CDR2 reads SQIVND (reference sequence). The CDR3 region has the DNA TGTGCCAGTAGTATAGGCGGCCGTGGGGGGGCCAACGTCCTGACTTTC. This translates into CASSIGGRGGANVLTF.

The genes are TRBV4-1 and TRBJ2-5, with 7 nucleotides matching TRBD2. V gave up 6 bases and J gave up 4 bases; unmatched junction bases: 8. In germline, CDR1 is MGHRA, CDR2 YSYEKL. The CDR3 totals 14 residues. The CDR3 nucleotides read TGCGCCAGCAGGGGCGCGGGGGAGCGAGAGACCCAGTACTTC. It encodes CASRGAGERETQYF.

This clone was observed at least ten times. Other DNA sequences within the sample encode an identical CDR3. The chain links TRBV30 to TRBJ1-5; maybe TRBD1 (5 bases). V lost 2 bases, J lost 5 bases, and 10 bases lay in between. The CDR3 loop spans 13 amino acids. Germline CDR1 is GTSNPN and CDR2 is SVGIG (reference sequence). The CDR3 coding sequence is TGTGCCTGGAGTTTACGAGGGGATCAGCCCCAGCATTTT. Translation gives CAWSLRGDQPQHF.

The J gene is TRBJ2-3, the V gene TRBV7-2; D not certain. Germline CDR1 and CDR2: SGHTA and FQGNSA. Trimming took off 6 bases at V and 2 bases at J, with 9 bases between the two ends. CDR3 length: 13 residues. The CDR3, as DNA: TGTGCCAGCAGGTCCATGCCCACAGATACGCAGTATTTT. Its translation: CASRSMPTDTQYF.

This clone was counted between two and nine times. The chain's CDR3 is CSVRTSGSKNEQFF. The CDR3 DNA follows: TGCAGCGTTCGGACTAGCGGGAGTAAGAATGAGCAGTTCTTC. The chain employs TRBV29-1 and TRBJ2-1; TRBD2 aligns across 13 bases. J lost 7 bases, V lost 5 bases, and 5 bases had no gene match. There are 14 residues in the CDR3. Germline-derived CDR1 and CDR2 are SQVTM and ANQGSEA.

The J gene is TRBJ2-1, the V gene TRBV7-6; D possibly corresponds to TRBD1 (6 bases). The CDR3 length is 17 residues. V dropped 3 bases and J dropped 5 bases, with 20 bases sitting between them. Germline assignment: CDR1 SGHVS and CDR2 FNYEAQ. The CDR3: CASSFNLRGKRDNEQFF. In DNA form, the CDR3 reads TGTGCCAGCAGCTTCAACCTTAGGGGGAAAAGGGACAATGAGCAGTTCTTC.

The V gene is TRBV15, the J gene TRBJ2-3; TRBD1 matches at 8 bases. The CDR3 is made up of 16 amino acids. In germline, CDR1 is LNHNV, CDR2 YYDKDF (reference sequence). With 8 bases clipped from V and 4 bases from J, the junction kept 14 bases outside the gene matches. This CDR3 is CATARGQGGSADTQYF. CDR3 nucleotides: TGTGCCACCGCAAGAGGACAGGGTGGATCTGCAGATACGCAGTATTTT.

The CDR3 loop is CASSVQMGAEAFF. The CDR3 bases are TGTGCCAGCAGTGTCCAGATGGGGGCTGAAGCTTTCTTT. V gene TRBV2 combines with J gene TRBJ1-1; D possibly corresponds to TRBD1 (5 bases). CDR1 is SNHLY, CDR2 FYNNEI, per germline. Trimming took off 4 bases at V and 6 bases at J, with 12 bases between the two ends. The CDR3 contains 13 residues. Drawing the rest from reference TRBV2 and TRBJ1-1, the complete variable domain is EPEVTQTPSHQVTQMGQEVILRCVPISNHLYFYWYRQILGQKVEFLVSFYNNEISEKSEIFDDQFSVERPDGSNFTLKIRSTKLEDSAMYFCASSVQMGAEAFFGQGTRLTVV.

The CDR3 loop is CASSPGQSPFF. DNA for the CDR3: TGTGCCAGCTCACCAGGCCAGAGCCCCTTCTTC. The chain links TRBV18 to TRBJ2-1, with D unresolved. Trimming shortened V by 2 bases and J by 16 bases, and 12 bases separated the two germline ends. From germline, CDR1 is KGHSH and CDR2 LQKENI. The CDR3 is 11 residues long. The complete variable domain, with remaining parts taken from reference TRBV18 and TRBJ2-1, reads NAGVMQNPRHLVRRRGQEARLRCSPMKGHSHVYWYRQLPEEGLKFMVYLQKENIIDESGMPKERFSAEFPKEGPSILRIQQVVRGDSAAYFCASSPGQSPFFGPGTRLTVL.

Only a few counts were recorded for this clone. The CDR3: CAWSQLAGGGTQYF. CDR3 DNA: TGTGCCTGGAGTCAACTAGCGGGAGGAGGTACGCAGTATTTT. The J gene is TRBJ2-3, the V gene TRBV30, with 12 bases that match TRBD2. Germline CDR1 GTSNPN, CDR2 SVGIG (reference sequence). V was clipped by 2 bases and J by 8 bases; unmatched bases: 5. The CDR3 is 14 amino acids. Combining the CDR3 with reference TRBV30 and TRBJ2-3 gives the whole variable domain SQTIHQWPATLVQPVGSPLSLECTVEGTSNPNLYWYRQAAGRGLQLLFYSVGIGQISSEVPQNLSASRPQDRQFILSSKKLLLSDSGFYLCAWSQLAGGGTQYFGPGTRLTVL.

This clone appeared a single time. V and J are TRBV7-9 and TRBJ1-5; 10 bases match TRBD1. Unmatched junction bases numbered 7, after V lost 4 bases and J lost 4 bases. Germline-derived CDR1 and CDR2 are SEHNR and FQNEAQ (reference sequence). This CDR3 has 16 amino acids. Here the CDR3 DNA reads TGTGCCAGCAGCTCCCCCCTGGGACAGGGGAATCAGCCCCAGCATTTT. Protein: CASSSPLGQGNQPQHF.

This clone was detected a few times. The CDR3 bases are TGTGCCAGCTCTCTTGTGGGCATACCTCGGGAGACCCAGTACTTC. Protein: CASSLVGIPRETQYF. This chain links TRBV27 with TRBJ2-5; unclear D gene. V shed 8 bases and J shed 5 bases, with 21 bases lying between them. Germline V lookup: CDR1 MNHEY, CDR2 SMNVEV (reference sequence). The CDR3 has 15 residues.